The 14 T cell receptor beta chains below all came from one sample that was sequenced in a study of T cell changes during pregnancy in multiple sclerosis (dated by TCRdb to about 2019). Library preparation employed the immunoSEQ multiplex PCR assay. TCRdb stores this immuneACCESS table with in-frame sequences only. Part of the clones is absent; in the studies checked, under half of the shortfall reflects unresolved V genes, and no reason is known for the rest. The sample table records tens of thousands of clones; around 90% of these occur just once. The ten top clones hold 3.7% of the sample. Sequences were derived from peripheral blood, sampled after pregnancy. These TCRs come from a female donor in good health, enrolled as a control in a pregnancy study.

The chain links TRBV6-1 to TRBJ2-3, with D unresolved. Trimming removed 1 base from V and 2 bases from J, with 10 bases in between. CDR1 and CDR2 from the germline V gene are MNHNS and SASEGT. The CDR3 is 15 residues long. This chain's CDR3 is CASSEVADPTDTQYF. DNA of the CDR3: TGTGCCAGCAGTGAAGTGGCAGATCCCACAGATACGCAGTATTTT.

The chain uses TRBV28 and TRBJ1-2; the D is unclear. V lost 2 bases and J lost 4, with 5 bases in between. The CDR3 extends over 12 amino acids. Germline assignment: CDR1 MDHEN and CDR2 SYDVKM. CDR3 bases: TGTGCCAGCAGTTTAATTATCTATGGCTACACCTTC. This sequence encodes CASSLIIYGYTF.

The chain employs TRBV28 and TRBJ1-1; tentatively, D is TRBD1 (6 bases). Looked up from germline, CDR1 is MDHEN and CDR2 is SYDVKM. V gave up 6 bases and J gave up 1 base, with 12 bases separating them. The CDR3 totals 14 residues. CDR3 DNA sequence: TGTGCCAGCAGATCAGGGGTCGGGAACACTGAAGCTTTCTTT. Translated: CASRSGVGNTEAFF. The variable domain in full, with the rest retrieved from reference TRBV28 and TRBJ1-1, is DVKVTQSSRYLVKRTGEKVFLECVQDMDHENMFWYRQDPGLGLRLIYFSYDVKMKEKGDIPEGYSVSREKKERFSLILESASTNQTSMYLCASRSGVGNTEAFFGQGTRLTVV.

CDR3 sequence reads: CASSPRGTGKVNYGYTF. Here the CDR3 DNA reads TGTGCCAGCTCACCGCGCGGTACAGGTAAGGTTAACTATGGCTACACCTTC. The chain links TRBV18 to TRBJ1-2; the D gene is possibly TRBD1 (5 bases). V lost 3 bases and J lost 1, with 18 bases in between. The CDR3 runs to 17 residues. From germline, CDR1 is KGHSH and CDR2 LQKENI.

The V and J genes are TRBV27 and TRBJ2-5; 7 bases match TRBD2. Germline CDR1 reads MNHEY; CDR2 reads SMNVEV (reference sequence). With 6 bases clipped from V and 5 bases from J, the junction kept 9 bases outside the gene matches. The CDR3 covers 14 residues. CDR3 bases: TGTGCCAGCAGCCTACTCGGGGGGAGGGAGACCCAGTACTTC. Protein: CASSLLGGRETQYF.

This sequence joins TRBV15 and TRBJ2-1, with 9 bases identical to TRBD1. Germline CDR1 LNHNV, CDR2 YYDKDF (reference sequence). The CDR3 is made up of 15 amino acids. Trimming cost V 1 base and J 8 bases; bases outside gene matches: 6. CDR3 amino acids: CATSRGGQGTHEQFF. The CDR3, as DNA: TGTGCCACCAGCAGAGGGGGACAGGGAACCCATGAGCAGTTCTTC. The full variable domain, completed using reference TRBV15 and TRBJ2-1, is DAMVIQNPRYQVTQFGKPVTLSCSQTLNHNVMYWYQQKSSQAPKLLFHYYDKDFNNEADTPDNFQSRRPNTSFCFLDIRSPGLGDTAMYLCATSRGGQGTHEQFFGPGTRLTVL.

This chain links TRBV5-1 with TRBJ1-1; 7 bases are a match to TRBD1. Germline loops: CDR1 SGHRS, CDR2 YFSETQ. The V segment lost 4 bases and the J segment 7 bases; nucleotides outside the gene matches: 4. This CDR3 has 12 amino acids. Here the CDR3 DNA reads TGCGCCAGCAGCCTACAGGGGATTGAAGCTTTCTTT. Protein sequence: CASSLQGIEAFF.

The chain is built from TRBV4-3 and TRBJ2-3, with TRBD1 as a possible D gene (5 bases). The germline V gene has CDR1 LGHNA and CDR2 YSLEER. V lost 3 bases and J lost 0, with 10 bases in between. The CDR3 runs 15 residues. The CDR3 DNA reads TGCGCCAGCAGCCACGCCAGGGCTAGCACAGATACGCAGTATTTT. Protein sequence: CASSHARASTDTQYF.

The chain links TRBV19 to TRBJ2-4, with TRBD1 matching 8 bases. The CDR3 runs to 13 residues. Trimming took 5 bases from V and 16 from J; bases not matched to a gene: 13. Germline loops: CDR1 LNHDA, CDR2 SQIVND (reference sequence). CDR3 sequence (DNA): TGTGCCAGTAGTCCTTCCGATTTCGGACAGGGCTACTTC. As protein: CASSPSDFGQGYF. The variable domain in full, completed from reference TRBV19 and TRBJ2-4, reads DGGITQSPKYLFRKEGQNVTLSCEQNLNHDAMYWYRQDPGQGLRLIYYSQIVNDFQKGDIAEGYSVSREKKESFPLTVTSAQKNPTAFYLCASSPSDFGQGYFGAGTRLSVL.

The chain joins TRBV5-1 to TRBJ2-1, with a tentative D call TRBD2 (5 bases). V shed 10 bases and J shed 10 bases, with 15 bases lying between them. Germline assignment: CDR1 SGHRS and CDR2 YFSETQ. CDR3 length equals 11 residues. The CDR3, as DNA: TGCGCCTGCCAGAGGGCGCGGGAGCAGTTCTTC. Its translation: CACQRAREQFF. The full variable domain, completed using reference TRBV5-1 and TRBJ2-1, is KAGVTQTPRYLIKTRGQQVTLSCSPISGHRSVSWYQQTPGQGLQFLFEYFSETQRNKGNFPGRFSGRQFSNSRSEMNVSTLELGDSALYLCACQRAREQFFGPGTRLTVL.

The genes are TRBV11-3 and TRBJ1-1; no clear D gene. Per the germline V gene, CDR1 is SGHNT and CDR2 is YENEEA. The CDR3 covers 13 residues. Trimming took 1 base from V and 5 from J, leaving 8 bases between them. The CDR3 nucleotides are TGTGCCAGCAGCTTAGTGCGCTCTACTGAAGCTTTCTTT. This encodes CASSLVRSTEAFF.

The chain carries TRBV19 and TRBJ1-1; TRBD1 might be the D (6 bases). Between the trimmed V and J ends, which lost 4 bases and 7 bases, there was a span of 13 bases. The CDR3 is 13 residues long. Looked up from germline, CDR1 is LNHDA and CDR2 is SQIVND (reference sequence). CDR3 region: CASSNGGRGEAFF. DNA of the CDR3: TGTGCCAGTAGTAACGGGGGGCGAGGTGAAGCTTTCTTT.

The rearrangement joins TRBV27 to TRBJ1-1, with a tentative D call TRBD1 (5 bases). CDR1 and CDR2 from the germline V gene are MNHEY and SMNVEV (reference sequence). The CDR3 has 14 residues. Trimming took 3 bases from V and 0 from J, leaving 8 bases between them. This chain's CDR3 is CASSFGHMNTEAFF. As DNA, the CDR3 is TGTGCCAGCAGTTTTGGACACATGAACACTGAAGCTTTCTTT.

The chain links TRBV5-4 to TRBJ2-3; the match to TRBD1 covers 7 bases. V was pared by 2 bases and J by 6 bases, with 3 bases of the junction left unmatched. Germline V gene sequence: CDR1 SGHNT, CDR2 YYREEE (reference sequence). The CDR3 covers 13 residues. The CDR3 DNA sequence: TGTGCCAGCAGCTTAACAGGGGTGGATACGCAGTATTTT. This codes for CASSLTGVDTQYF.